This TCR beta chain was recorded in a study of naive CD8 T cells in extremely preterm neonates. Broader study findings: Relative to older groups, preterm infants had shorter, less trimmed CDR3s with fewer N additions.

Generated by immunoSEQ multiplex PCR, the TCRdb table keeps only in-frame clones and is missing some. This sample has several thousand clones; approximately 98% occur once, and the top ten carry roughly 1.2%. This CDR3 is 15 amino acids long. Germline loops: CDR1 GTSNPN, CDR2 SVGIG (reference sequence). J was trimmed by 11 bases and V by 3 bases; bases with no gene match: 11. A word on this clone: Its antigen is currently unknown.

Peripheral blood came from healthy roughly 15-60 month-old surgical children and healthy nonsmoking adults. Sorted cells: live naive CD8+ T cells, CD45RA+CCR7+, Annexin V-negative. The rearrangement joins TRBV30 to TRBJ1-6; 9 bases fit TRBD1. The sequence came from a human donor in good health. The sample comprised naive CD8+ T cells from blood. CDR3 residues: CAWSNPDRGFAPLHF. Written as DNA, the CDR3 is TGTGCCTGGAGCAACCCCGACAGGGGGTTCGCACCCCTCCACTTT.